The TCR beta chain under discussion was sequenced for a study of cytomegalovirus exposure and HLA in healthy donors. The PCR ran on 60 Vbeta and 13 Jbeta primers. Original analysis: Unique TCR beta chains totaled some 80 million in a later count, with approximately 11 million of them shared. Profiled with immunoSEQ multiplex PCR; TCRdb holds only in-frame clones, not every one. For V, J and clone size, that table is used; D and trimming come from the DNA. The sample has some 150,000 clones; roughly 80% are singletons. Findings and caveats of the study: Analysis performed later found roughly 18,000 TCR beta sequences associated with HLA alleles at 0.05 false discovery rate. Researchers reported in a later analysis that a missense DCLRE1C variant was tied to TCR beta V- and J-gene trimming.

The V and J ends lost 8 bases and 6 bases respectively, with 22 bases between them. This CDR3 contains 16 residues. Germline CDR1 and CDR2: MGHDK and SYGVNS. A remark on this clone: What it binds is unknown.

At the time of sampling, donors were nominally healthy, though unrecorded immune exposures were likely. Sequenced: PBMCs. This clonotype originated in a man aged 30-40 years in good health and CMV-seropositive. This chain connects TRBV25-1 to TRBJ2-2; tentative D call: TRBD1 (6 bases). The CDR3 nucleotides are TGTGCCAGCCGATCGGCGTCAGGGGATGTGTCCGGGGAGCTGTTTTTT. Protein product: CASRSASGDVSGELFF. The entire variable domain, with the rest obtained from reference TRBV25-1 and TRBJ2-2, is as follows: EADIYQTPRYLVIGTGKKITLECSQTMGHDKMYWYQQDPGMELHLIHYSYGVNSTEKGDLSSESTVSRIRTEHFPLTLESARPSHTSQYLCASRSASGDVSGELFFGEGSRLTVL.